This T cell receptor beta chain was recovered during a study of blood T cells in healthy people across ages. Study-level points and caveats: Possibly confounding the expanded clonotype changes was the fact that donor CMV status was unknown. Compared with aged donors, long-lived donors showed fewer expanded clones, suggesting selection.

Caucasian individuals from Russia who were healthy and aged 6 to 90 acted as donors. About this clonotype itself: Antigen specificity is unknown.

Then a second PCR, running about 6 to 11 cycles, was carried out with a sample-barcoded 5' primer and a J-beta primer mix. Each CDR3 protein is one row after TCRdb ran MiXCR on the 5' RACE reads. The sample records about 650,000 distinct CDR3 sequences, roughly 32% being singletons. This sequence was found in a woman older than 75 in good health. Source material: blood.

CDR3 nucleotide sequence: TGTGCCAGCAGCCGCCCCGACGTATCAAACGAGCAGTACTTC. It codes for CASSRPDVSNEQYF. The chain combines TRBV28 with TRBJ2-4, with D unresolved. The J call may be faulty, since TRBJ2-7 better matches the DNA end. Germline V gene sequence: CDR1 MDHEN, CDR2 SYDVKM. The CDR3 is made up of 14 amino acids.